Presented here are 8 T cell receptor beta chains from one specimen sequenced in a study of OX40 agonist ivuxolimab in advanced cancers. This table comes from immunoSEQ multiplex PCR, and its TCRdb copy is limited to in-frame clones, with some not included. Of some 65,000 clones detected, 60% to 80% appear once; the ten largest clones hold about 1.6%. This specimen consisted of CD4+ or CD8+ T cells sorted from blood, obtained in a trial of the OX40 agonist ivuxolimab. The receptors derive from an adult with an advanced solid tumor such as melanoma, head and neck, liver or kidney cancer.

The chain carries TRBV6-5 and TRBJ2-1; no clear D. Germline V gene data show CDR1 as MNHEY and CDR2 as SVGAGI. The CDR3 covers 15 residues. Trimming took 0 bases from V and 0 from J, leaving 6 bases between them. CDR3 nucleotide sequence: TGTGCCAGCAGTTACTCGGGGTCCTCCTACAATGAGCAGTTCTTC. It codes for CASSYSGSSYNEQFF.

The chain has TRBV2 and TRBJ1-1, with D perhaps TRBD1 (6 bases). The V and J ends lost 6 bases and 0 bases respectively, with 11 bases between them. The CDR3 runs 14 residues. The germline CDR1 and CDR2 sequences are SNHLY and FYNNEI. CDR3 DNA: TGTGCCAGCAGGGACAGTTTCCTGAACACTGAAGCTTTCTTT. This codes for CASRDSFLNTEAFF.

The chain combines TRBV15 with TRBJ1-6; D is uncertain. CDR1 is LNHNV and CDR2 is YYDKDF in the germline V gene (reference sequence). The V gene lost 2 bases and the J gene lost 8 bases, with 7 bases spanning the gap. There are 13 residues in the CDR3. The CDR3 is CATSRSEDSPLHF. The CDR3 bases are TGTGCCACCAGCAGATCGGAGGATTCACCCCTCCACTTT.

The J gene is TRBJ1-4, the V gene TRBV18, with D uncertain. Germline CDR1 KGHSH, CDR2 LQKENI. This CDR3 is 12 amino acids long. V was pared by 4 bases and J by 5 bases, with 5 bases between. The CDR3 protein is CASSRSNEKLFF. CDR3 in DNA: TGTGCCAGCTCACGATCGAATGAAAAACTGTTTTTT.

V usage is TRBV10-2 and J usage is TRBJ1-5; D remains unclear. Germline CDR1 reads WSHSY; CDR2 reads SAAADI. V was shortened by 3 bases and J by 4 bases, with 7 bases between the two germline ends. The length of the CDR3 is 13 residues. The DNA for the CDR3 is TGCGCCAGCAGTGACAGGTCAAATCAGCCCCAGCATTTT. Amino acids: CASSDRSNQPQHF.

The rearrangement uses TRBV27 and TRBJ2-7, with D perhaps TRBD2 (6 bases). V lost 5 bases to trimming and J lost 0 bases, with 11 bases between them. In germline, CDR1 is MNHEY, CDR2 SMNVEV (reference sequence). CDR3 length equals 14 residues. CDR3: CASSTRESSYEQYF. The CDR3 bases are TGTGCCAGCAGTACCCGGGAGAGCTCCTACGAGCAGTACTTC.

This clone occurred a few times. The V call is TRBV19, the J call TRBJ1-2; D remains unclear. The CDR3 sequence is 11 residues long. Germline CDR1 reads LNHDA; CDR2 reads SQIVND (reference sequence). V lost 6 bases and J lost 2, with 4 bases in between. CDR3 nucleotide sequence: TGTGCCAGTAGAGACAACTATGGCTACACCTTC. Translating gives CASRDNYGYTF.

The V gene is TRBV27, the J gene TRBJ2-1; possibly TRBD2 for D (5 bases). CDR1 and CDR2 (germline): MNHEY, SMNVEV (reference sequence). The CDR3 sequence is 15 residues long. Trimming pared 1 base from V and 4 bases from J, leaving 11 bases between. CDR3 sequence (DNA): TGTGCCAGCAGTTTATACGCGGGTACTTACAATGAGCAGTTCTTC. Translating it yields CASSLYAGTYNEQFF.